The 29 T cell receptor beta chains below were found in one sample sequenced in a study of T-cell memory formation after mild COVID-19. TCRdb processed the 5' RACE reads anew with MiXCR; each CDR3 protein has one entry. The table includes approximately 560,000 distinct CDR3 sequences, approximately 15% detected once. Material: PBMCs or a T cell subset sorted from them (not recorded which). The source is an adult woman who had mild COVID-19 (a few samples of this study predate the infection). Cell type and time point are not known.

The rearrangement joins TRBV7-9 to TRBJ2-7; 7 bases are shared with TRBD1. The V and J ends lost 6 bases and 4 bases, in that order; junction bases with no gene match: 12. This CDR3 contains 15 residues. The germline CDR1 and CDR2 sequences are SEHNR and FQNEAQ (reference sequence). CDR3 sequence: CASSRTSGTDYEQYF. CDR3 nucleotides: TGTGCCAGCAGTCGAACGTCCGGGACAGATTACGAGCAGTACTTC. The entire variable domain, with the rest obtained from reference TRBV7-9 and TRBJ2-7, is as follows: DTGVSQNPRHKITKRGQNVTFRCDPISEHNRLYWYRQTLGQGPEFLTYFQNEAQLEKSRLLSDRFSAERPKGSFSTLEIQRTEQGDSAMYLCASSRTSGTDYEQYFGPGTRLTVT.

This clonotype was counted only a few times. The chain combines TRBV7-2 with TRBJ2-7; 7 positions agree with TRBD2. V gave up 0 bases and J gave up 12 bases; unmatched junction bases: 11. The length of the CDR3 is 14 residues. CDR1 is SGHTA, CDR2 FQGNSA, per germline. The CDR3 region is CASSLAFAGVRLYF. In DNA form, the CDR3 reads TGTGCCAGCAGCTTAGCTTTTGCGGGGGTCCGGTTGTACTTC.

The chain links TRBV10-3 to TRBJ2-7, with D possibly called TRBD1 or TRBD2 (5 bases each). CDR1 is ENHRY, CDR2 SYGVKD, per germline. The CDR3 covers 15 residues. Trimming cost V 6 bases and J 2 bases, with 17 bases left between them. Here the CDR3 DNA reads TGTGCCATCAGGGTACCGGGACCTTCCCCCTACGAGCAGTACTTC. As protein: CAIRVPGPSPYEQYF.

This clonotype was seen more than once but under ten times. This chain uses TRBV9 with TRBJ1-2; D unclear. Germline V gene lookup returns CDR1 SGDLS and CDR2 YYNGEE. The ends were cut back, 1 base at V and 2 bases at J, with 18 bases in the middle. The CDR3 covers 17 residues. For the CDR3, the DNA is TGTGCCAGCAGCGTATCTTATTCGCGACGGGCGAACTATGGCTACACCTTC. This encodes CASSVSYSRRANYGYTF.

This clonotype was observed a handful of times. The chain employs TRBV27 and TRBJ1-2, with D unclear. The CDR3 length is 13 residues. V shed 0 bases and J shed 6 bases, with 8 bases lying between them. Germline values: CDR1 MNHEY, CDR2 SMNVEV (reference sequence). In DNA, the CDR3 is TGTGCCAGCAGTTTATCAGTGCTGGATGGCTACACCTTC. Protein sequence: CASSLSVLDGYTF.

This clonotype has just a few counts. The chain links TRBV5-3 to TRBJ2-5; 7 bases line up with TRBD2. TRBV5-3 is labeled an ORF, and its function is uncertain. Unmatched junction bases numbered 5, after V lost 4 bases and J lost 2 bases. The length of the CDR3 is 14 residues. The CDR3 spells CARSRDYTQETQYF. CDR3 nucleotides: TGTGCCAGAAGCAGGGACTACACACAAGAGACCCAGTACTTC.

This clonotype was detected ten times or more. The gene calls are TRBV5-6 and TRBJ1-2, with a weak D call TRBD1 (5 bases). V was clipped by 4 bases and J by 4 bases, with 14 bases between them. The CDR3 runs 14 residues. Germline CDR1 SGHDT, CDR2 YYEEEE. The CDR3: CASSQSGIVYGYTF. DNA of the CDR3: TGTGCCAGCAGCCAATCAGGGATCGTCTATGGCTACACCTTC.

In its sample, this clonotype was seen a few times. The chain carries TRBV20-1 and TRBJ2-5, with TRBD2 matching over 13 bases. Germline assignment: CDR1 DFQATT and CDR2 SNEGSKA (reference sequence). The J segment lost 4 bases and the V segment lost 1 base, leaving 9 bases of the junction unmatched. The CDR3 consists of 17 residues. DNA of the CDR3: TGCAGTGCTAGAGGGGAACTAGCGGGAGGGCCCGGAGAGACCCAGTACTTC. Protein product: CSARGELAGGPGETQYF.

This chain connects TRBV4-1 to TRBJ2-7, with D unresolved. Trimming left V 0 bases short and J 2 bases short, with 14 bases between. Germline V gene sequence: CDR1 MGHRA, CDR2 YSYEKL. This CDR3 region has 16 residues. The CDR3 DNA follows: TGCGCCAGCAGCCAAGAGGATCGTGAGGCCGCCTACGAGCAGTACTTC. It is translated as CASSQEDREAAYEQYF.

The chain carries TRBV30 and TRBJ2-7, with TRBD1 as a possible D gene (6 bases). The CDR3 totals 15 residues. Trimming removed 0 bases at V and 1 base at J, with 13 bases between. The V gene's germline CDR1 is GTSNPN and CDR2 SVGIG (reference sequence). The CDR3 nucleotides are TGTGCCTGGAGTGTACGCACAGGGTGGTCCTACGAGCAGTACTTC. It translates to CAWSVRTGWSYEQYF.

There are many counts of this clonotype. The CDR3 reads CASSHDPGANEKLFF. In DNA, the CDR3 is TGTGCCAGCAGCCATGACCCGGGGGCTAATGAAAAACTGTTTTTT. This chain uses TRBV5-5 with TRBJ1-4, with TRBD1 as a possible D gene (5 bases). The germline CDR1 and CDR2 sequences are SGHKS and YYEKEE (reference sequence). There are 15 residues in the CDR3. The V and J ends lost 4 bases and 3 bases respectively, with 13 bases between them.

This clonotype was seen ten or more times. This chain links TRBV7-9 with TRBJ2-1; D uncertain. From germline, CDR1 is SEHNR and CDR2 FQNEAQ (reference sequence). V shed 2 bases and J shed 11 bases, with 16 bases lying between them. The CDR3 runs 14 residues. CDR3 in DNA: TGTGCCAGCAGCTTAAAATGGTCTCTGGGCAAGCAGTTCTTC. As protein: CASSLKWSLGKQFF.

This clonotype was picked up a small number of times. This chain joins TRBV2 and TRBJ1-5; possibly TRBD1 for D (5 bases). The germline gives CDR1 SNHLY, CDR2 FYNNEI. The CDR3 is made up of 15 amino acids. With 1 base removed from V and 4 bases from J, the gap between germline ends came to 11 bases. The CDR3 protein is CASSEDRLSNQPQHF. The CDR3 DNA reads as TGTGCCAGCAGTGAAGACAGGCTTTCGAATCAGCCCCAGCATTTT.

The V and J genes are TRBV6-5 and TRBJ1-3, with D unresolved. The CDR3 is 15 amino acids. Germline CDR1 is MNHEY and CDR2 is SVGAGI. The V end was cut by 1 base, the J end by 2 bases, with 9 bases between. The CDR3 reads CASSYYGSTGNTIYF. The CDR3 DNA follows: TGTGCCAGCAGTTACTATGGAAGTACTGGAAACACCATATATTTT.

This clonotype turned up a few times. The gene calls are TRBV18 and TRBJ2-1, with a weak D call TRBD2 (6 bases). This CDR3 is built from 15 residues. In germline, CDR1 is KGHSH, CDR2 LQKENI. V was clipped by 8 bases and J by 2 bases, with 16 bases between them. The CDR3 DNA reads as TGTGCCAGCGCATCCGGGACTCTCGCCTACAATGAGCAGTTCTTC. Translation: CASASGTLAYNEQFF.

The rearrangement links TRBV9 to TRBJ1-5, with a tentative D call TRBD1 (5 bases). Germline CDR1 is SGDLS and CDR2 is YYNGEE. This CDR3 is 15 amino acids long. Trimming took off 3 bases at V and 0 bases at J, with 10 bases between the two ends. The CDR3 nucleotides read TGTGCCAGCAGCGCTGGGGGGGTTAGCAATCAGCCCCAGCATTTT. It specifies CASSAGGVSNQPQHF.

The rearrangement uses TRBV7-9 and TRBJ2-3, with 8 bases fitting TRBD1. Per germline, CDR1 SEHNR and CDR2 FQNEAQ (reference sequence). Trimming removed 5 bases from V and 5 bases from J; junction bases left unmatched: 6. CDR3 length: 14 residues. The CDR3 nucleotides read TGTGCCAGCAGCCGACAGGGGCGGGGAGATACGCAGTATTTT. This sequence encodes CASSRQGRGDTQYF.

The CDR3 nucleotides read TGTGCCAGCAGCTTACTCGAGGGGGCAGGCACCGGGGAGCTGTTTTTT. It is translated as CASSLLEGAGTGELFF. The chain employs TRBV13 and TRBJ2-2, with TRBD1 matching over 7 bases. CDR3 size: 16 residues. The junction had 7 bases not matched to a gene; V was cut back by 2 bases and J by 4 bases. Germline V gene lookup returns CDR1 PRHDT and CDR2 FYEKMQ (reference sequence).

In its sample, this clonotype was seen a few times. The CDR3: CACGRETQYF. In DNA, the CDR3 is TGTGCGTGTGGGCGGGAGACCCAGTACTTC. The V and J genes are TRBV12-3 or TRBV12-4 and TRBJ2-5; D gene unclear. The CDR3 runs to 10 residues.

CDR3 loop: CASSSLQGRETQYF. CDR3 sequence (DNA): TGTGCCAGCAGCTCATTACAGGGGAGGGAGACCCAGTACTTC. This chain links TRBV7-8 with TRBJ2-5, with D tentatively TRBD1 (7 bases). CDR1 SGHVS and CDR2 FQNEAQ come from the germline V gene. The germline V and J ends were trimmed by 4 bases and 5 bases, with 14 bases remaining between them. The CDR3 is made up of 14 amino acids. Together with reference TRBV7-8 and TRBJ2-5, the CDR3 gives the full variable domain: GAGVSQSPRYKVAKRGQDVALRCDPISGHVSLFWYQQALGQGPEFLTYFQNEAQLDKSGLPSDRFFAERPEGSVSTLKIQRTQQEDSAVYLCASSSLQGRETQYFGPGTRLLVL.

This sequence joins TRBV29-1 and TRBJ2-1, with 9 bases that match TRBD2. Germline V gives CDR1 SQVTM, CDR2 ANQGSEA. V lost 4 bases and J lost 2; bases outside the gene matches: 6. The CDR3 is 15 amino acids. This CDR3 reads CSVVLAGPPYNEQFF. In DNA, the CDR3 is TGCAGCGTTGTGCTAGCGGGGCCCCCCTACAATGAGCAGTTCTTC.

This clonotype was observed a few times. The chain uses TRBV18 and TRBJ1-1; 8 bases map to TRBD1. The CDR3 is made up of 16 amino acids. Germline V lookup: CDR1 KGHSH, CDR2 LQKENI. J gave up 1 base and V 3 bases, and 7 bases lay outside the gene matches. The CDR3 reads CASSPITGTGNTEAFF. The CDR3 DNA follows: TGTGCCAGCTCACCGATAACCGGGACAGGGAACACTGAAGCTTTCTTT.

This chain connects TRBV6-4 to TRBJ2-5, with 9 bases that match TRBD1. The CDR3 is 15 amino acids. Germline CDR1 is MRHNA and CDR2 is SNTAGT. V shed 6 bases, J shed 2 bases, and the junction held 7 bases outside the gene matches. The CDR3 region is CASSPGGQGQETQYF. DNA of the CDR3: TGTGCCAGCAGCCCTGGGGGACAGGGTCAAGAGACCCAGTACTTC.

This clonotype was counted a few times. Written as DNA, the CDR3 is TGCGCCAGCAGCCTTCGGACAGGAGTGTCAGATACGCAGTATTTT. Its protein product is CASSLRTGVSDTQYF. The V call is TRBV4-3, the J call TRBJ2-3; TRBD1 agrees at 7 bases. Trimming took 4 bases from V and 4 from J; bases not matched to a gene: 8. The CDR3 spans 15 residues. Germline assignment: CDR1 LGHNA and CDR2 YSLEER.

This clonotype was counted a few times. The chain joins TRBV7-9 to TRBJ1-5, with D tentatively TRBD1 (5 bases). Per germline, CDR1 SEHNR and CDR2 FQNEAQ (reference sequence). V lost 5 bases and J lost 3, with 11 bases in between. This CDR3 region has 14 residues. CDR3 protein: CASSPGTFNQPQHF. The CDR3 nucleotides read TGTGCCAGCAGCCCCGGGACCTTCAATCAGCCCCAGCATTTT.

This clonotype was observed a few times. CDR3 loop: CASRETGTIYEQYF. In DNA form, the CDR3 reads TGCGCCAGCCGGGAGACAGGGACAATCTACGAGCAGTACTTC. V is TRBV5-1 and J is TRBJ2-7; tentative D call: TRBD1 (7 bases). This CDR3 spans 14 amino acids. The V end lost 7 bases, the J end lost 3 bases, and 17 bases lay between the germline ends. Germline CDR1 is SGHRS and CDR2 is YFSETQ.

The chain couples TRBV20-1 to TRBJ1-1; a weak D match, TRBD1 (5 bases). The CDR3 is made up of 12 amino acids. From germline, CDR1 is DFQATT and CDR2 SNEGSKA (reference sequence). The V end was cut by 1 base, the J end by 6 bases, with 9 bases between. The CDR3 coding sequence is TGCAGTGCTAGAGTGGGGGGTGCTGAAGCTTTCTTT. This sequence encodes CSARVGGAEAFF.

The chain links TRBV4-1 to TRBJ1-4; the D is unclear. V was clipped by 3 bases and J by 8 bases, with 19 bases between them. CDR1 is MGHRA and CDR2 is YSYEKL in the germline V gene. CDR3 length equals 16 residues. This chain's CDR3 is CASSHPIRGRNEKLFF. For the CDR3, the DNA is TGCGCCAGCAGCCACCCAATTAGAGGGAGGAACGAAAAACTGTTTTTT.

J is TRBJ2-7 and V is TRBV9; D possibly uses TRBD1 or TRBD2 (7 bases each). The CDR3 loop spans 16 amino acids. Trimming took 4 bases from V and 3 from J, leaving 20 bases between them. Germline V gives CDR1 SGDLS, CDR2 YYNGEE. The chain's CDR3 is CASSPRGGGSRYEQYF. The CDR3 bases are TGTGCCAGCAGCCCCCGAGGGGGCGGGAGTCGCTACGAGCAGTACTTC.